The 12 T cell receptor beta chains below all came from one sample that was sequenced in a study of blood T cell repertoires in COVID-19. Assay: immunoSEQ multiplex PCR; the TCRdb copy retains only in-frame clones and omits some. This table has approximately 90,000 clones, around 85% appearing once. Source material: peripheral blood. These receptors all stem from a man aged 50-59 years with acute or convalescent COVID-19.

The gene calls are TRBV12-3 or TRBV12-4 and TRBJ1-2; 7 bases are a match to TRBD1. Trimming at V came to 6 bases and at J to 4 bases, leaving 5 bases not matched to a gene. The CDR3 has 13 amino acids. The CDR3 nucleotides read TGTGCCAGCAGAGGACAGGCCCTCTATGGCTACACCTTC. Translating it yields CASRGQALYGYTF.

The V call is TRBV9, the J call TRBJ2-7, with 7 nucleotides matching TRBD1. The CDR3 length is 15 residues. CDR1 and CDR2 (germline): SGDLS, YYNGEE. With V trimmed by 2 bases and J by 4 bases, 9 bases remained unmatched. The chain's CDR3 is CASSVYRDSLYEQYF. As DNA, the CDR3 is TGTGCCAGCAGCGTCTACCGGGACAGCCTATACGAGCAGTACTTC. The entire variable domain, with the rest obtained from reference TRBV9 and TRBJ2-7, is as follows: DSGVTQTPKHLITATGQRVTLRCSPRSGDLSVYWYQQSLDQGLQFLIQYYNGEERAKGNILERFSAQQFPDLHSELNLSSLELGDSALYFCASSVYRDSLYEQYFGPGTRLTVT.

V is TRBV18 and J is TRBJ2-2; no clear D. Germline CDR1 KGHSH, CDR2 LQKENI. The CDR3 totals 12 residues. V was pared by 3 bases and J by 5 bases, with 4 bases between. In nucleotides, the CDR3 is TGTGCCAGCTCACCCAGTACCGGGGAGCTGTTTTTT. Protein: CASSPSTGELFF.

The chain is built from TRBV5-4 and TRBJ2-2; 10 bases agree with TRBD1. The ends lost 6 bases at V and 5 bases at J; junction bases unmatched: 7. CDR1 SGHNT and CDR2 YYREEE come from the germline V gene (reference sequence). This CDR3 comprises 15 residues. The CDR3: CASTNDRGLTGELFF. The DNA of the CDR3 is TGTGCCAGCACCAATGACAGGGGGCTGACCGGGGAGCTGTTTTTT.

This sequence joins TRBV18 and TRBJ2-5; 7 nucleotides match TRBD1. This CDR3 has 15 amino acids. The V gene end was trimmed by 3 bases and the J gene end by 1 base; junction bases not matched to a gene: 5. The germline V gene has CDR1 KGHSH and CDR2 LQKENI. The CDR3 loop is CASSPAGGLQETQYF. The CDR3 DNA reads TGTGCCAGCTCACCGGCAGGGGGTCTCCAAGAGACCCAGTACTTC.

J is TRBJ2-3 and V is TRBV6-5, with 9 bases lining up with TRBD2. Germline CDR1 MNHEY, CDR2 SVGAGI. Trimming at V came to 7 bases and at J to 3 bases, leaving 5 bases not matched to a gene. The CDR3 is 14 amino acids. For the CDR3, the DNA is TGTGCCAGCACTCGCGGGGGGGGAACAGATACGCAGTATTTT. Encoded protein: CASTRGGGTDTQYF.

The chain has TRBV7-2 and TRBJ2-1, with 10 bases aligning to TRBD2. After removal of 4 bases from V and 5 bases from J, the junction contained 5 bases not matched to a gene. Germline lookup yields CDR1 SGHTA and CDR2 FQGNSA. This CDR3 region has 15 residues. The CDR3 coding sequence is TGTGCCAGCAGCTCCCTAGCGGGGGTGCACAATGAGCAGTTCTTC. Its translation is CASSSLAGVHNEQFF.

This chain connects TRBV6-1 to TRBJ1-5; TRBD1 matches at 9 bases. Per the germline V gene, CDR1 is MNHNS and CDR2 is SASEGT. With 3 bases clipped from V and 6 bases from J, the junction kept 12 bases outside the gene matches. This CDR3 contains 17 residues. In DNA form, the CDR3 reads TGTGCCAGCAGTGACCCGGACAGGGGCCGGAGGGGTCAGCCCCAGCATTTT. Residues: CASSDPDRGRRGQPQHF.

This clone occurred once. The rearrangement links TRBV7-9 to TRBJ2-5, with D perhaps TRBD2 (6 bases). The germline CDR1 and CDR2 sequences are SEHNR and FQNEAQ (reference sequence). The CDR3 length is 14 residues. V was cut by 2 bases and J by 3 bases, with 10 bases left in between. Here the CDR3 DNA reads TGTGCCAGCAGCTTATACGGGAGCGAAGAGACCCAGTACTTC. It codes for CASSLYGSEETQYF.

This chain connects TRBV7-8 to TRBJ2-3; 7 positions match TRBD2. V lost 5 bases, J lost 5 bases, and 16 bases stayed unmatched. Germline CDR1 SGHVS, CDR2 FQNEAQ. The CDR3 is 17 residues long. The CDR3 loop is CASSLNEGAGRKDTQYF. The CDR3 DNA reads as TGTGCCAGCAGCCTTAACGAGGGAGCGGGGCGGAAAGATACGCAGTATTTT.

The gene calls are TRBV30 and TRBJ1-6, with a tentative D call TRBD1 (5 bases). Trimming took 8 bases from V and 10 from J, leaving 24 bases between them. The CDR3 has 15 amino acids. CDR1 GTSNPN and CDR2 SVGIG come from the germline V gene (reference sequence). The CDR3 reads CAGGVIAAGGSPLHF. The CDR3 DNA sequence: TGTGCCGGAGGGGTGATTGCGGCCGGGGGGTCACCCCTCCACTTT.

CDR3: CASSLASGTGGGEQYF. CDR3 DNA sequence: TGTGCCAGCAGCTTGGCCTCGGGGACAGGGGGCGGCGAGCAGTACTTC. V usage is TRBV5-5 and J usage is TRBJ2-7, with 12 positions matching TRBD1. Germline CDR1 reads SGHKS; CDR2 reads YYEKEE (reference sequence). The length of the CDR3 is 16 residues. Trimming cost V 0 bases and J 6 bases; bases outside gene matches: 7.